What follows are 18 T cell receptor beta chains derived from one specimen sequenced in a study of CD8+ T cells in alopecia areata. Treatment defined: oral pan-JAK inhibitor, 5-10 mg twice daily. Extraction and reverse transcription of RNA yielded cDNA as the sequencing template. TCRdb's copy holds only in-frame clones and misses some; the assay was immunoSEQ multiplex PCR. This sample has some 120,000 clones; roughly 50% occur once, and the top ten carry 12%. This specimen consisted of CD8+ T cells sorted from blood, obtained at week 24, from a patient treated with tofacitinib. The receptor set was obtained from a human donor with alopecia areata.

DNA for the CDR3: TGTGCCAGCAGCTCTACGGACAGGGCGCCCTTTTATGGCTACACCTTC. It yields the protein CASSSTDRAPFYGYTF. The rearrangement uses TRBV13 and TRBJ1-2, with 8 bases fitting TRBD1. The CDR3 sequence is 16 residues long. CDR1 PRHDT and CDR2 FYEKMQ come from the germline V gene (reference sequence). J was trimmed by 5 bases and V by 4 bases; bases with no gene match: 12.

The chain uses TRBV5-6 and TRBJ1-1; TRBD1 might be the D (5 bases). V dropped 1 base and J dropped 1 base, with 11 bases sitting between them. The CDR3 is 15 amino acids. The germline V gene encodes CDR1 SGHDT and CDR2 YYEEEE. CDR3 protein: CASSLLGVGNTEAFF. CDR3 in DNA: TGTGCCAGCAGCTTGTTGGGGGTCGGGAACACTGAAGCTTTCTTT.

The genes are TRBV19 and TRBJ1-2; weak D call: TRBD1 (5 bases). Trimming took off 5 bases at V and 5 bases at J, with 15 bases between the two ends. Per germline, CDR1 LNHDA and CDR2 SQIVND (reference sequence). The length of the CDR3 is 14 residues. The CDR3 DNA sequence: TGTGCCAGTAGTCCGAGGGACCGGTTATATGGCTACACCTTC. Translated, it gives CASSPRDRLYGYTF.

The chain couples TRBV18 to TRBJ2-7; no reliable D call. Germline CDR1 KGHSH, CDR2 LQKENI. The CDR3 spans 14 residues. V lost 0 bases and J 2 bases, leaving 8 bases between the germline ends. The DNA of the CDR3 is TGTGCCAGCTCACCACCTCCTCCTGCCTACGAGCAGTACTTC. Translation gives CASSPPPPAYEQYF.

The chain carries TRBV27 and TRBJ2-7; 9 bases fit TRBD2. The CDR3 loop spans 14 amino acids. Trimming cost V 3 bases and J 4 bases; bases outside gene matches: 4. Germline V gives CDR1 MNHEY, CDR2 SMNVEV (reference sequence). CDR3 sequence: CASSFGLAGYEQYF. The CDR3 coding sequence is TGTGCCAGCAGTTTCGGCCTAGCGGGGTACGAGCAGTACTTC.

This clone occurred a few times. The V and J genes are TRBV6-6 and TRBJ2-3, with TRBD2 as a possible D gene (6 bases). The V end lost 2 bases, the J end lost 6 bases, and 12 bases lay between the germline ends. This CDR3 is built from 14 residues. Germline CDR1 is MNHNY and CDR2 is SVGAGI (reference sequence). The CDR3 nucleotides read TGTGCCAGCAGTTACGGAGGGGAGTCGGATACGCAGTATTTT. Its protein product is CASSYGGESDTQYF.

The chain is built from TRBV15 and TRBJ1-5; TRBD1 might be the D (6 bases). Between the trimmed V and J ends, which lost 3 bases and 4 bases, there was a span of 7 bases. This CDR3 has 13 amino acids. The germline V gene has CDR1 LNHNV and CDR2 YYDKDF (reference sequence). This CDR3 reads CATSRRGNQPQHF. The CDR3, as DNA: TGTGCCACCAGCAGGAGGGGGAATCAGCCCCAGCATTTT. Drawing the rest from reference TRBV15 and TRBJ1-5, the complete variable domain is DAMVIQNPRYQVTQFGKPVTLSCSQTLNHNVMYWYQQKSSQAPKLLFHYYDKDFNNEADTPDNFQSRRPNTSFCFLDIRSPGLGDTAMYLCATSRRGNQPQHFGDGTRLSIL.

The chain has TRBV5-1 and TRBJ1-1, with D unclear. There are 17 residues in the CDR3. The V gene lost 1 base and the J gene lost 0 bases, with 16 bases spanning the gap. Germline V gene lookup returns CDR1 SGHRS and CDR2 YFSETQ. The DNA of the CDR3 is TGCGCCAGCAGCTTGACCCCCCAGTTGGAGTTGAACACTGAAGCTTTCTTT. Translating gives CASSLTPQLELNTEAFF. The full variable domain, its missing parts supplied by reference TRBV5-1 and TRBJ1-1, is KAGVTQTPRYLIKTRGQQVTLSCSPISGHRSVSWYQQTPGQGLQFLFEYFSETQRNKGNFPGRFSGRQFSNSRSEMNVSTLELGDSALYLCASSLTPQLELNTEAFFGQGTRLTVV.

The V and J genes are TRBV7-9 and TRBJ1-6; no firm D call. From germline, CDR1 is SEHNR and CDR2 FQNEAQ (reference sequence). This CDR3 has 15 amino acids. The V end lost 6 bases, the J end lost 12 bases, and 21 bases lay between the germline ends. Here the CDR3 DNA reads TGTGCCAGCAGTCTCGGGGAGGTTCCCATTTTACCCCTCCACTTT. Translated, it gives CASSLGEVPILPLHF.

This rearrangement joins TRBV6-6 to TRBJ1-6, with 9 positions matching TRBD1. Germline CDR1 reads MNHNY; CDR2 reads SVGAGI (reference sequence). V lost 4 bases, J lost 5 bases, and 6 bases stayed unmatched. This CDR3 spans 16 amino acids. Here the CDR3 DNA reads TGTGCCAGCAGTTCACCGGGACAGGGAAATAATTCACCCCTCCACTTT. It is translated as CASSSPGQGNNSPLHF.

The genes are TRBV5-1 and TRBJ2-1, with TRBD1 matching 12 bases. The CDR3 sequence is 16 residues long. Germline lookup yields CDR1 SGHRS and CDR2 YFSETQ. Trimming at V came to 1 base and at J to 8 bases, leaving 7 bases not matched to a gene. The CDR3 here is CASSLSRDRGLDEQFF. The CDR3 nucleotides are TGCGCCAGCAGCTTGTCCCGGGACAGGGGGCTCGATGAGCAGTTCTTC.

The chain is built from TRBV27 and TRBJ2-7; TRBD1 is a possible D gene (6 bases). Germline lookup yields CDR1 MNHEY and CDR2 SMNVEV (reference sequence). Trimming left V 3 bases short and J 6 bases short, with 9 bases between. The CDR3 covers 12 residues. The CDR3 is CASSFQGTEQYF. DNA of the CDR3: TGTGCCAGCAGTTTTCAGGGGACCGAGCAGTACTTC.

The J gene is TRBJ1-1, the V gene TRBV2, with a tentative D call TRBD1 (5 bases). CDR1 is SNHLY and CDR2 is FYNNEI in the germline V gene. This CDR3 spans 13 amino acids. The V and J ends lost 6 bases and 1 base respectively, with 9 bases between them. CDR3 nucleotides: TGTGCCAGCAGGGGACGGGGGAACACTGAAGCTTTCTTT. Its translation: CASRGRGNTEAFF.

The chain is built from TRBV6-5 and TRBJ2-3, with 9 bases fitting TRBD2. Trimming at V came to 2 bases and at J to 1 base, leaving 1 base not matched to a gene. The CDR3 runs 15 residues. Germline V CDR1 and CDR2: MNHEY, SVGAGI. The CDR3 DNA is TGTGCCAGCAGTTACGAGCGGGGGGGCACAGATACGCAGTATTTT. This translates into CASSYERGGTDTQYF.

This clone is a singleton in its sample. The CDR3 nucleotides are TGCGCCAGCAGCTTCGGGCCGGAATACGAGCAGTACTTC. Translated: CASSFGPEYEQYF. This chain connects TRBV5-1 to TRBJ2-7; D is unresolved. Germline V gene data show CDR1 as SGHRS and CDR2 as YFSETQ. Trimming removed 2 bases at V and 4 bases at J, with 10 bases between. CDR3 length: 13 residues.

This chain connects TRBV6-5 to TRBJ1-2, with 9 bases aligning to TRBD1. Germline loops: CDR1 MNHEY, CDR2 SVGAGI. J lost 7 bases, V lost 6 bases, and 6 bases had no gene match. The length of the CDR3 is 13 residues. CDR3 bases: TGTGCCAGCAGCCCCGGACAGGGGTTTGGCTACACCTTC. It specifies CASSPGQGFGYTF.

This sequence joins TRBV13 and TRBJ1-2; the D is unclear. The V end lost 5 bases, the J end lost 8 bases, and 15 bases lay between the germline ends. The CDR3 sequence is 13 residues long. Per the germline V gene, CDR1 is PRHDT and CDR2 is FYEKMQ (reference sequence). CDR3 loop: CASSPEEGNGYTF. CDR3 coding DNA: TGTGCCAGCAGCCCCGAGGAAGGGAACGGCTACACCTTC. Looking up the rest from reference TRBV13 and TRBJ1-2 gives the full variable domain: AAGVIQSPRHLIKEKRETATLKCYPIPRHDTVYWYQQGPGQDPQFLISFYEKMQSDKGSIPDRFSAQQFSDYHSELNMSSLELGDSALYFCASSPEEGNGYTFGSGTRLTVV.

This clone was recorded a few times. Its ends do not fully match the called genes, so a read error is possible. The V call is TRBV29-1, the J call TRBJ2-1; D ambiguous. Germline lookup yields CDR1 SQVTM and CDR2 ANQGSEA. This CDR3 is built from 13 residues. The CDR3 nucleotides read TGCAGCGTCGAAGGGCCTCTTTACAATGAGCAGTTCTTC. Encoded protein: CSVEGPLYNEQFF.